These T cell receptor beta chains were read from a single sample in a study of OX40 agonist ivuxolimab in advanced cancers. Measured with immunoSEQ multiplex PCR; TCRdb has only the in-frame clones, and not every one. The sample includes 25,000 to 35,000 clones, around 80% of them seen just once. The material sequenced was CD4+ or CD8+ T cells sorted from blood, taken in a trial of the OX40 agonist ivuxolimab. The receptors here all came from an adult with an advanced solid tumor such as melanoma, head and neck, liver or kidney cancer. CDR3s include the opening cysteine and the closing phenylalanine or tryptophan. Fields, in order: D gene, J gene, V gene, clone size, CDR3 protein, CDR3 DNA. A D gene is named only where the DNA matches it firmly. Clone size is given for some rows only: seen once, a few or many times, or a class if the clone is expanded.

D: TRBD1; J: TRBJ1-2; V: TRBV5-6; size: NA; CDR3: CASSTLPGTGVGGYTF; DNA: TGTGCCAGCAGCACCCTACCCGGGACAGGGGTTGGTGGCTACACCTTC
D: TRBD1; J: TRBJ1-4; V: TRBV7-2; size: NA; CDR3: CASSLGGQGSEKLFF; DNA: TGTGCCAGCAGCTTAGGAGGACAGGGTAGTGAAAAACTGTTTTTT
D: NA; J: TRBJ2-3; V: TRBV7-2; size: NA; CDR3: CASSLVGVSSADTQYF; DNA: TGTGCCAGCAGCCTGGTGGGGGTTTCGAGCGCAGATACGCAGTATTTT
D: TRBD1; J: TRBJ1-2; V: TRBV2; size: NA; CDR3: CASSDPGGAQSRYTF; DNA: TGTGCCAGCAGTGACCCAGGGGGCGCCCAAAGCCGATACACCTTC
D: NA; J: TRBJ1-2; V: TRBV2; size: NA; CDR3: CASTVANYGYTF; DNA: TGTGCCAGCACGGTAGCTAACTATGGCTACACCTTC
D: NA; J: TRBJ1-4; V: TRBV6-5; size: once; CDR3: CASSYTATNEKLFF; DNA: TGTGCCAGCAGTTACACAGCAACTAATGAAAAACTGTTTTTT
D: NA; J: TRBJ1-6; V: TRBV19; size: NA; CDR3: CASSSQQIHSPLHF; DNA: TGTGCCAGTAGTTCCCAGCAGATTCATTCACCCCTCCACTTT
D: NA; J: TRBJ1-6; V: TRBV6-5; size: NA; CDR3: CASSYRGRDSPLHF; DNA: TGTGCCAGCAGTTACCGGGGACGGGATTCACCCCTCCACTTT
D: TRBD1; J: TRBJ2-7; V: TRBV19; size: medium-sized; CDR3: CASSKGQGTNEQYF; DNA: TGTGCCAGTAGTAAGGGACAGGGGACCAACGAGCAGTACTTC
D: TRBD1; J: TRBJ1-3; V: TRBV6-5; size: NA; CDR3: CASSYSGQGIGNTIYF; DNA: TGTGCCAGCAGTTACTCGGGACAGGGAATCGGAAACACCATATATTTT
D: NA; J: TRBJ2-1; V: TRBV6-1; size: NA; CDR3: CASSEESLGQGPYNEQFF; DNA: TGTGCCAGCAGTGAAGAGTCATTAGGGCAGGGTCCCTACAATGAGCAGTTCTTC
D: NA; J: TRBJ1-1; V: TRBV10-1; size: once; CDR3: CASSESIGRPTEAFF; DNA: TGCGCCAGCAGTGAGTCGATAGGAAGGCCCACTGAAGCTTTCTTT
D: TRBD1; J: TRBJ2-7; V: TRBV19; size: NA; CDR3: CASKKGTGAWEQYF; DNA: TGTGCCAGTAAAAAGGGGACAGGGGCGTGGGAGCAGTACTTC
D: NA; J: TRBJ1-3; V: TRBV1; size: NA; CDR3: CTSSQEMQVAGNTIYF; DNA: TGCACCAGCAGCCAAGAAATGCAGGTTGCTGGAAACACCATATATTTT
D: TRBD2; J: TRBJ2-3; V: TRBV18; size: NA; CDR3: CASSPVWTSGGGDTQYF; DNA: TGTGCCAGCTCACCAGTCTGGACTAGCGGGGGTGGAGATACGCAGTATTTT
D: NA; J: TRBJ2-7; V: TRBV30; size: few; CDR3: CAWSVRSYEQYF; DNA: TGTGCCTGGAGTGTTCGGAGCTACGAGCAGTACTTC
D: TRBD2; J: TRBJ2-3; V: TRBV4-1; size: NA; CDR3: CASSQISLTDPAAAGRADTQYF; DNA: TGCGCCAGCAGCCAGATCAGCCTCACGGATCCGGCAGCGGCAGGGAGGGCAGATACGCAGTATTTT
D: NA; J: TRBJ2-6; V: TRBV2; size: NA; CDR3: CASSGGDGANVLTF; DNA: TGTGCCAGCAGTGGGGGGGATGGGGCCAACGTCCTGACTTTC
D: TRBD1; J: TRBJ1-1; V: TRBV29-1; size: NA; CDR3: CSVTGGTEAFF; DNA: TGCAGCGTGACAGGGGGCACTGAAGCTTTCTTT
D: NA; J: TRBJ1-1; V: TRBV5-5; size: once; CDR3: CASSLDHAEAFF; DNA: TGTGCCAGCAGCTTGGACCACGCTGAAGCTTTCTTT
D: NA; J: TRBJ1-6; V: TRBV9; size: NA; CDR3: CASSVGGRDNSPLHF; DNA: TGTGCCAGCAGCGTAGGAGGGCGAGATAATTCACCCCTCCACTTT
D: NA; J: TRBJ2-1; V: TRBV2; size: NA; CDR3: CASLDPFNNEQFF; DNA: TGTGCCAGCCTAGACCCATTTAACAATGAGCAGTTCTTC
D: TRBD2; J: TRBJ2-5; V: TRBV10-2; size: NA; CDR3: CASGENGGGETQYF; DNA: TGCGCCAGCGGGGAGAACGGCGGGGGAGAGACCCAGTACTTC
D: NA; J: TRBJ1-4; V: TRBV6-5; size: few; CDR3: CASSPSGTF; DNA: TGTGCCAGCAGTCCCAGTGGCACTTTT
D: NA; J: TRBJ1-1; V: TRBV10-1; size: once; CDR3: CASSDGPNTEAFF; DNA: TGCGCCAGCAGTGATGGTCCTAACACTGAAGCTTTCTTT
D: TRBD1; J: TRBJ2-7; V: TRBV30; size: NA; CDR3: CAPKGAGNPSYEQYF; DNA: TGTGCCCCAAAGGGGGCAGGGAATCCCTCCTACGAGCAGTACTTC
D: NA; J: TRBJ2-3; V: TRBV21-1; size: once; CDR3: CASSNLAGGTDTQYF; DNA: TGTGCCAGCAGCAATTTAGCGGGGGGAACAGATACGCAGTATTTT
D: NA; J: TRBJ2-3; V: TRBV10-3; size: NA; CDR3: CAIGHDADTQYF; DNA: TGTGCCATTGGGCACGACGCAGATACGCAGTATTTT
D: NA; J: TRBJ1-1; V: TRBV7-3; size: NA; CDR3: CASSLTGNTEAFF; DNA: TGTGCCAGCAGCTTAACGGGGAACACTGAAGCTTTCTTT
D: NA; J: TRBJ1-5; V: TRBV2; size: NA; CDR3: CASSDIPGGNQPQHF; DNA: TGTGCCAGCAGTGATATCCCGGGAGGAAATCAGCCCCAGCATTTT
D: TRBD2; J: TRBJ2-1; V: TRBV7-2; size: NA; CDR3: CASSLVGTSGVISNEQFF; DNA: TGTGCCAGCAGCTTAGTAGGGACTAGCGGGGTTATTAGCAATGAGCAGTTCTTC
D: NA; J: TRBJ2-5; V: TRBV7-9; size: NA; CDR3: CASSFATGFAGPTLETQYF; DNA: TGTGCCAGCAGCTTCGCCACTGGGTTCGCGGGACCGACCTTAGAGACCCAGTACTTC
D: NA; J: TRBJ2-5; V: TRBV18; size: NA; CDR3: CASSPWTAGETQYF; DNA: TGTGCCAGCTCACCCTGGACGGCGGGGGAGACCCAGTACTTC
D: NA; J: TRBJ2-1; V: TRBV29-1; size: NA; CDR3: CSAPSEGLSYNEQFF; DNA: TGCAGCGCCCCCTCCGAAGGACTCTCCTACAATGAGCAGTTCTTC
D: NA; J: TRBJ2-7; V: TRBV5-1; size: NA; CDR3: CASSLDVGLFYEQYF; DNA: TGCGCCAGCAGCTTGGATGTAGGGCTGTTCTACGAGCAGTACTTC
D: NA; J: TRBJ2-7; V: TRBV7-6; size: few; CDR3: CASSLSSASSYEQYF; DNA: TGTGCCAGCAGCTTAAGTTCTGCGAGCTCCTACGAGCAGTACTTC
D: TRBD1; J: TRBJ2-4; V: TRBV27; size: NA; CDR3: CASSLQGDPIAKNIQYF; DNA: TGTGCCAGCAGTCTACAGGGGGACCCCATAGCCAAAAACATTCAGTACTTC
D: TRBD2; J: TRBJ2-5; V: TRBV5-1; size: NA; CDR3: CASLGLAGDF; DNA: TGCGCCAGCTTAGGCCTAGCGGGGGACTTC
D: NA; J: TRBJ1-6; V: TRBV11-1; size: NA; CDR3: CASTQGSGNSPLHF; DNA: TGTGCCAGCACTCAGGGGAGCGGGAATTCACCCCTCCACTTT
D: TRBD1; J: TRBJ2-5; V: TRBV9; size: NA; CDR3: CASSGETGGRETQYF; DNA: TGTGCCAGCAGCGGCGAGACAGGGGGCAGGGAGACCCAGTACTTC
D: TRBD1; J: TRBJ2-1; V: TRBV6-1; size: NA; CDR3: CASSEAGTEIYNEQFF; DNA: TGTGCCAGCAGTGAAGCTGGGACAGAGATCTACAATGAGCAGTTCTTC
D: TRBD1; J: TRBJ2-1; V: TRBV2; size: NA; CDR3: CASSERQGVNEQFF; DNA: TGTGCCAGCAGTGAGAGACAGGGGGTAAATGAGCAGTTCTTC
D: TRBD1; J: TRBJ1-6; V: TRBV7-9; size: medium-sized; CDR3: CASSLMTGGFRNSPLHF; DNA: TGTGCCAGCAGCTTAATGACAGGGGGCTTCCGTAATTCACCCCTCCACTTT
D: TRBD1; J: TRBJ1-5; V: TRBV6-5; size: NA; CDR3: CASNHGGGSGQPQHF; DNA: TGTGCCAGCAACCACGGAGGGGGCTCGGGTCAGCCCCAGCATTTT
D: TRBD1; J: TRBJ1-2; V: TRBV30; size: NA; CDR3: CAWNRRDRGQTNYGYTF; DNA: TGTGCCTGGAACCGCCGGGACAGGGGACAAACTAACTATGGCTACACCTTC
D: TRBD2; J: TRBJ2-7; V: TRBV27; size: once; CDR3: CASSLIAGHSYEQYF; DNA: TGTGCCAGCAGTTTAATAGCGGGACACTCCTACGAGCAGTACTTC
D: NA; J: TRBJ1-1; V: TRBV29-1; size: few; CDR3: CSVDKNSEAFF; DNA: TGCAGCGTTGATAAGAACTCTGAAGCTTTCTTT
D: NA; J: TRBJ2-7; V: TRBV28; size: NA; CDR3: CASSTSRTRDFYNSYEQYF; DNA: TGTGCCAGCAGTACCTCCCGGACAAGGGACTTCTACAACTCCTACGAGCAGTACTTC
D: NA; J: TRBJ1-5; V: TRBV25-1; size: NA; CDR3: CASSESQFFQPQHF; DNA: TGTGCCAGCAGTGAATCGCAATTTTTCCAGCCCCAGCATTTT
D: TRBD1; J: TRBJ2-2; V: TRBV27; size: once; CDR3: CASRSGTGGLGELFF; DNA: TGTGCCAGCAGGTCCGGGACAGGGGGCCTCGGGGAGCTGTTTTTT
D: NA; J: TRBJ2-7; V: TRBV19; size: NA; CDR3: CASSKDRTGSISKQYF; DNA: TGTGCCAGTAGTAAAGACAGAACGGGATCGATATCTAAGCAGTACTTC
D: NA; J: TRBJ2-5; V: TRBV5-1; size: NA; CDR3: CASSLGSGARGETQYF; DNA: TGCGCCAGCAGCTTGGGGTCAGGGGCCCGAGGGGAGACCCAGTACTTC